The TCR beta chain under discussion was sequenced for a study of blood T cell repertoires in COVID-19 (TCRdb year 2020). In the study overall: Collaborator samples came from the United States, Italy and Spain and covered acute and convalescent phases of COVID-19. The samples were drawn from two sources: the first 160 participants of the ongoing ImmuneRACE study, and over 1,000 subjects contributed by 6 global collaborators. The sample metadata nearly always contained a de-identified subject ID, COVID-19 status, age in years and sex. The repertoires were released in a freely available public database intended as a resource for research on the immune response to SARS-CoV-2. Subjects who had been exposed to COVID-19, were actively infected with it, or had recovered from it provided the deeply sampled blood TCRbeta repertoires that made up the dataset. Where HLA class I and class II types were available, the types were taken from metadata supplied by the sample provider, not from assay-based typing. The prospective study material was composed of cDNA or gDNA derived from T cells, B-cell-depleted T cells, or PBMCs. Summary of the overall study and its limitations: The quantity of clinical and demographic metadata differed by source and by participant and was supplied without curation.

Via the germline V gene, CDR1 is KGHSH and CDR2 LQKENI. Reading from cysteine to phenylalanine, the CDR3 counts 16 amino acids. Of the read, only the CDR3 DNA is kept; its 48 bases are in frame from base 1. V is reduced by 4 bases and J by 5 bases, leaving a spacing of 17 bases between them. The collaborating institutions used their own protocols to collect whole blood in K2EDTA tubes. For TCRbeta analysis, collaborators shipped samples in one of three forms: frozen whole blood, isolated PBMCs, or DNA extracted from either of those sample types. TCRbeta CDR3 regions were amplified from genomic DNA using the immunoSEQ Assay, a bias-controlled multiplex PCR. The study's processing was this. The number of nucleated cells in each sample was estimated by amplification of reference gene primers within the assay. To quantify the absolute abundance of each unique TCRbeta CDR3 rearrangement, sequence reads were collapsed and filtered. Productive Simpson clonality was computed per sample as the square root of Simpson's diversity index over productive rearrangements. The immuneACCESS repertoire file appears here via TCRdb, limited to in-frame rearrangements. These files lack a portion of the clones; in checked studies, under half of the deficit traces to unresolved V genes, and the cause of the others is not known. The D gene and trimming were derived from the DNA, and the V and J assignments and clone size from that table. Across this sample there are 93,000 or so clones, with 88% seen only once. Around 3.2% of the sample belongs to the ten largest clones.

On this clone itself: Which antigen it targets is not known. No base qualities exist here, and no much larger clone lies one base off it.

This chain is built from TRBV18 and TRBJ2-2, and possibly TRBD2, on 6 matching bases. This clonotype originated in a human donor in a cohort sampled during active COVID-19. Sequences were obtained from peripheral blood. The CDR3 reads as follows: CASSRDGTLRTGELFF. The nucleotides are TGTGCCAGCTCACGAGACGGGACTCTTCGTACCGGGGAGCTGTTTTTT.